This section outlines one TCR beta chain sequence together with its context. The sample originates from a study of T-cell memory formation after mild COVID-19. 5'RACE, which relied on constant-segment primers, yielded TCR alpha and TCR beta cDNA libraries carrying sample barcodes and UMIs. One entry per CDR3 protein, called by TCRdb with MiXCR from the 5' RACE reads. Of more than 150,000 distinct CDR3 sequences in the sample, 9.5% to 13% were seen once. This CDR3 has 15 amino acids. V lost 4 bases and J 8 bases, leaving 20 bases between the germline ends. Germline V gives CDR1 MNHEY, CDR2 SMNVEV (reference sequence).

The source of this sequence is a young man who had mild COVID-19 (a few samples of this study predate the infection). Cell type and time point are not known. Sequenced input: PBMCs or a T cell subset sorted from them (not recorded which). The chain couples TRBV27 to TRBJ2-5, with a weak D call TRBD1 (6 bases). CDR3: CASSSQGLEWVTQYF. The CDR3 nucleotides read TGTGCCAGCAGTTCCCAGGGGCTGGAATGGGTCACCCAGTACTTC.